This T cell receptor (beta chain) emerged from a study of blood T cell repertoires in COVID-19 (dated by TCRdb to the early 2020s). Turning to the overall study: Samples from collaborators originated in the United States, Italy and Spain and spanned both the acute and convalescent phases of COVID-19. The prospective study material was composed of cDNA or gDNA derived from T cells, B-cell-depleted T cells, or PBMCs. The repertoires were released in a freely available public database meant as a resource for research on the immune response to SARS-CoV-2. The sample metadata nearly always contained a de-identified subject ID, COVID-19 status, age in years and sex. The samples were drawn from two sources: the first 160 participants of the ongoing ImmuneRACE study, and 1,200 or so subjects contributed by 6 global collaborators. Where HLA class I and class II types were available, the types were taken from metadata supplied by the sample provider, not from assay-based typing. Subjects who had been exposed to COVID-19, were actively infected with it, or had recovered from it provided the deeply sampled blood TCRbeta repertoires that made up the dataset. The research as a whole found: Clinical and demographic metadata were provided uncurated, with the amount varying by source and participant.

About this clone itself: There is no known antigen for this receptor. No base quality values were provided; no much bigger clone lies one nucleotide off.

Enrolling through a virtual design, the prospective study's participants ranged in age from roughly 18 to 89 years and lived across 24 United States geographic areas. To assign participants to cohorts, the prospective study relied on clinical history that participants themselves reported in a screening survey and a study questionnaire. Recovered participants in ImmuneRACE Cohort 3 were defined by two consecutive negative NP/OP PCR tests, clearance by a healthcare professional, or resolution of symptoms. In the prospective study, whole blood, serum and a nasopharyngeal or oropharyngeal swab were collected from each participant by mobile phlebotomists. Prospective study participants could optionally give additional blood draws and questionnaires over an approximately two-month period. Before DNA extraction, prospective study blood samples were shipped either frozen or at room temperature. As encoded in the germline V gene (reference sequence), CDR1 is LNHDA while CDR2 is SQIVND. The CDR3 sequence holds 15 residues, the cysteine and phenylalanine included. Left in the record is the CDR3 DNA by itself, 45 bases read in frame from the first base. V gives up 0 bases and J gives up 4 bases, and the segment between their germline ends measures 13 bases.

The immunoSEQ Assay, a bias-controlled multiplex PCR, was used to amplify TCRbeta CDR3 regions from genomic DNA. Turning to the authors' computational methods: Nucleated cell counts per sample were estimated from amplification of reference gene primers within the assay. To quantify the absolute abundance of each unique TCRbeta CDR3 rearrangement, sequence reads were collapsed and filtered. For each sample, productive Simpson clonality was calculated as the square root of Simpson's diversity index over productive rearrangements. TCRdb took this table from immuneACCESS and kept in-frame rearrangements with V and J called. Such tables lack part of the clones; where checked against another copy, unresolved V genes explain under half of the gap, and the rest is unexplained. V and J calls and clone size are as listed in that table; D and trimming were resolved from the DNA. The sample profile shows around 290,000 clones; 75% to 95% of them were found once. 0.9% to 1.2% of the sample rests with the top ten.

The sample was PBMCs or T cells enriched from blood (not recorded which). The V and J genes are TRBV19 and TRBJ2-7, with no confidently assigned D gene. The TCR sequence derives from a young woman who had recovered from COVID-19. The DNA is as follows: TGTGCCAGTAGTATAGATCCGGGTGTAGGTTACGAGCAGTACTTC. This codes for CASSIDPGVGYEQYF.